The T cell receptor (beta chain) under discussion was sequenced for a study of OX40 agonist ivuxolimab in advanced cancers. Whole-study context: Ivuxolimab, which patients received intravenously every 2 weeks, was dosed at 0.01 to 10 mg/kg.

Study-level points and caveats: Low clonal expansion, among the lowest seen, marked partial responders at 0.1-3.0 mg/kg.

As concerns this clone: Its specificity is not known.

Deletions cut 0 bases from V and 8 bases from J, with 15 bases between. The CDR3 is 16 residues long. Germline V gives CDR1 SGHRS, CDR2 YFSETQ. The method was immunoSEQ multiplex PCR; TCRdb's version includes in-frame clones alone and lacks a portion of them. The sample lists about 61,000 clones; approximately 86% were seen once. V gene TRBV5-1 combines with J gene TRBJ1-6; D is undetermined. Sequenced here: CD4+ or CD8+ T cells sorted from blood, sampled in a trial of the OX40 agonist ivuxolimab. The receptor comes from an adult with an advanced solid tumor such as melanoma, head and neck, liver or kidney cancer. Here the CDR3 reads CASSLAPLGEDSPLHF. The CDR3, as DNA: TGCGCCAGCAGCTTGGCCCCTTTGGGAGAGGATTCACCCCTCCACTTT.